The rows below give T cell receptor beta chains drawn from one sample of a study of CD8 T cells in ankylosing spondylitis. TCRdb independently ran MiXCR on the 5' RACE reads; one entry per CDR3 protein. The sample has some 140,000 distinct CDR3 sequences, approximately 10% seen once; the top ten hold roughly 4.5%. The sequenced sample consisted of blood, either unsorted or a sorted T cell fraction (not recorded which). The receptors shown here come from a female donor with ankylosing spondylitis or in good health (not recorded which). CDR3s include the opening cysteine and the closing phenylalanine or tryptophan. D genes are given only for firm matches. The size entry is marked missing in some rows and otherwise reads once, few, many or a size class.

many	TRBV30	TRBJ1-1	-	TGTGCCTGGAGTGTAGGTCGGGAAACTGAAGCTTTCTTT	CAWSVGRETEAFF
-	TRBV5-1	TRBJ1-2	-	TGCGCCAGCAGCTTGCCCCAACGGGACGATGGCTACACCTTC	CASSLPQRDDGYTF
many	TRBV7-9	TRBJ2-5	-	TGTGCCAGCAGCTTAGTATCTGGGATCCAAGAGACCCAGTACTTC	CASSLVSGIQETQYF
many	TRBV3-1	TRBJ2-7	-	TGTGCCAGCGGGAGCCGGAACGAGCAGTACTTC	CASGSRNEQYF
-	TRBV7-9	TRBJ2-1	TRBD1	TGTGCCAGCAGCCCACGACAGGGCTACAATGAGCAGTTCTTC	CASSPRQGYNEQFF
many	TRBV2	TRBJ2-5	-	TGTGCCAGCAGTGATGATCTAGGAATCGAGACCCAGTACTTC	CASSDDLGIETQYF
many	TRBV30	TRBJ1-2	-	TGTGCCTGGGAGGCTGGGGGATATGGCTACACCTTC	CAWEAGGYGYTF
many	TRBV7-2	TRBJ1-5	-	TGTGCCAGCAGCTTATCGATAGATCAGCCCCAGCATTTT	CASSLSIDQPQHF
once	TRBV4-2	TRBJ1-5	-	TGTGCCAGCAGCCAAGCCTGGACTACGGGGCAGCCCCAGCATTTT	CASSQAWTTGQPQHF
many	TRBV27	TRBJ2-4	TRBD2	TGTGCCAGCAGTTTATCGGCGGGAGGGCCGGCCAAAAACATTCAGTACTTC	CASSLSAGGPAKNIQYF
-	TRBV13	TRBJ2-7	-	TGTGCCAGCAGCGCCTCCTACTACGAGCAGTACTTC	CASSASYYEQYF
many	TRBV7-9	TRBJ1-3	-	TGTGCCAGCAGCTCTTCTGGCGACGGGCCCACCATATATTTT	CASSSSGDGPTIYF
many	TRBV6-1	TRBJ1-5	-	TGTGCCAGCAGGTTCGACAGTAGCAATCAGCCCCAGCATTTT	CASRFDSSNQPQHF
few	TRBV11-2	TRBJ2-5	-	TGTGCCAGCAGCTTAGGAGAGAGACCGACCCAGTACTTC	CASSLGERPTQYF
many	TRBV27	TRBJ2-7	-	TGTGCCAGCAGTTTAGGCGGCAGGATCTCCTACGAGCAGTACTTC	CASSLGGRISYEQYF
many	TRBV20-1	TRBJ1-5	TRBD1	TGCAGTGCTAGAGTTGGGACAGGGGGTCAGCCCCAGCATTTT	CSARVGTGGQPQHF
many	TRBV20-1	TRBJ2-1	TRBD2	TGCAGTGCTAGAGATGGGGCTAGCGGCTACAATGAGCAGTTCTTC	CSARDGASGYNEQFF
many	TRBV29-1	TRBJ2-2	-	TGCAGCGCCCAACGAGAGACTAGGACCGGGGAGCTGTTTTTT	CSAQRETRTGELFF
many	TRBV5-1	TRBJ2-3	-	TGCGCCAGCAGCTTGTCAAATCTCATCACAGATACGCAGTATTTT	CASSLSNLITDTQYF
few	TRBV5-1	TRBJ2-5	-	TGCGCCAGCAGCCAAGGACTGGATCAAGAGACCCAGTACTTC	CASSQGLDQETQYF
-	TRBV5-1	TRBJ2-5	-	TGCGCCAGCAGCTGGAATAGCGGCCAAGAGACCCAGTACTTC	CASSWNSGQETQYF
many	TRBV29-1	TRBJ2-3	TRBD2	TGCAGCGTCGGAGCGGGGGCCTTCACAGATACGCAGTATTTT	CSVGAGAFTDTQYF
-	TRBV4-1	TRBJ2-1	-	TGCGCCAGCAGCCAAGAACCCCGGCGGCATGAGCAGTTCTTC	CASSQEPRRHEQFF
-	TRBV10-3	TRBJ1-1	-	TGTGCCATCAGGGAAGACCGGCAGGCGAACACTGAAGCTTTCTTT	CAIREDRQANTEAFF
-	TRBV3-1	TRBJ2-1	-	TGTGCCAGCACCACTCTGAGGAAGGGGTCCAAGGGTAGCAGGAGGATAAGCTCCTACAATGAGCAGTTCTTC	CASTTLRKGSKGSRRISSYNEQFF
-	TRBV5-1	TRBJ2-7	TRBD2	TGCGCCAGCAGCTTGAGCGGCGCGGGAGCGGATGAGCAGTACTTC	CASSLSGAGADEQYF
many	TRBV14	TRBJ1-5	-	TGTGCCAGCAGCCAGGGAACCCAGCCCCAGCATTTT	CASSQGTQPQHF
-	TRBV2	TRBJ2-1	TRBD2	TGTGCCAGCAGAGCGGGAGGTGGGGACAATGAGCAGTTCTTC	CASRAGGGDNEQFF
many	TRBV3-1	TRBJ2-7	-	TGTGCCAGCAGCCAAGGGCTCACGTCCTACGAGCAGTACTTC	CASSQGLTSYEQYF
many	TRBV28	TRBJ2-4	-	TGTGCCAGCAGCCCCACAGCAAACATTCAGTACTTC	CASSPTANIQYF
many	TRBV14	TRBJ1-1	-	TGTGCCAGCAGCCAAGGCCTTAGAGGGCTGAACACTGAAGCTTTCTTT	CASSQGLRGLNTEAFF
many	TRBV5-1	TRBJ2-2	-	TGCGCCAGCAGCTTGCAGGGGACGAACACCGGGGAGCTGTTTTTT	CASSLQGTNTGELFF
many	TRBV29-1	TRBJ2-6	TRBD1	TGCAGCATTGGACAGGGCTCCTCTGGGGCCAACGTCCTGACTTTC	CSIGQGSSGANVLTF
many	TRBV5-1	TRBJ2-2	TRBD2	TGCGCCAGCAGCTTGAGAGCGGGAGTCGGCGGGGAGCTGTTTTTT	CASSLRAGVGGELFF
many	TRBV25-1	TRBJ2-2	-	TGTGCCAGCAGTGAATGGACTGGAAACACCGGGGAGCTGTTTTTT	CASSEWTGNTGELFF
many	TRBV4-1	TRBJ1-2	TRBD1	TGCGCCAGCAGCCCGGGACAGGCGGAAAACTATGGCTACACCTTC	CASSPGQAENYGYTF
-	TRBV29-1	TRBJ2-7	TRBD1	TGCAGCGTTGAACCGACCAGGGGGGAGCAGTACTTC	CSVEPTRGEQYF
many	TRBV12-3/TRBV12-4	TRBJ2-2	TRBD2	TGTGCCAGCAGTTTGTTTGCGGGAGCGGACACCGGGGAGCTGTTTTTT	CASSLFAGADTGELFF
many	TRBV6-5	TRBJ1-3	-	TGTGCCAGCAGTTACTCGTTGAAGAACTCTGGAAACACCATATATTTT	CASSYSLKNSGNTIYF
many	TRBV6-2/TRBV6-3	TRBJ1-5	-	TGTGCCAGCACGGTTTTTGGCAATCAGCCCCAGCATTTT	CASTVFGNQPQHF
many	TRBV19	TRBJ2-3	TRBD1	TGTGCCAGTAGTTCAGCCGGGACAGGGGGAAAAGATACGCAGTATTTT	CASSSAGTGGKDTQYF
many	TRBV28	TRBJ2-7	TRBD1	TGTGCCAGCAGAGATTCCGGGACAGACTACGAGCAGTACTTC	CASRDSGTDYEQYF
many	TRBV14	TRBJ1-2	-	TGTGCCAGCAGCCAAGTGGACTATGGCTACACCTTC	CASSQVDYGYTF
-	TRBV10-2	TRBJ1-2	TRBD1	TGCGCCAGCAGCACAGGGGACGGCGACACCTTC	CASSTGDGDTF
many	TRBV19	TRBJ1-1	-	TGTGCCAGTAGTGGGGGACAAACGAACACTGAAGCTTTCTTT	CASSGGQTNTEAFF
many	TRBV7-9	TRBJ1-3	-	TGTGCCAGCAGCTTAATGACCCTGTCTGGAAACACCATATATTTT	CASSLMTLSGNTIYF
many	TRBV5-1	TRBJ2-3	-	TGCGCCAGCAGCTACCTAACAGATACGCAGTATTTT	CASSYLTDTQYF
many	TRBV7-6	TRBJ2-1	-	TGTGCCAGCAGCTCAAGTCCCCGTAACTCCTACAATGAGCAGTTCTTC	CASSSSPRNSYNEQFF
many	TRBV27	TRBJ2-1	-	TGTGCCAGCAGTCCCAGCCGGGTTCAGGGCAATGAGCAGTTCTTC	CASSPSRVQGNEQFF
many	TRBV7-6	TRBJ1-1	TRBD1	TGTGCCAGCAGCTTAGTTCAGGGGGAGAAGACTGAAGCTTTCTTT	CASSLVQGEKTEAFF
many	TRBV12-5	TRBJ2-1	TRBD2	TGTGCTAGTGGTCCCGGACTAGCGGGGGGTTCCTACAATGAGCAGTTCTTC	CASGPGLAGGSYNEQFF
many	TRBV14	TRBJ1-2	-	TGTGCCAGCAGCCAAGTGTTGGGCGAAGCTAACTATGGCTACACCTTC	CASSQVLGEANYGYTF
few	TRBV20-1	TRBJ2-3	-	TGCAGTGCTAGAGATAGCAGTGCAGCCACAGATACGCAGTATTTT	CSARDSSAATDTQYF
many	TRBV12-3/TRBV12-4	TRBJ2-3	-	TGTGCTCGCGGCCTTAGCACAGATACGCAGTATTTT	CARGLSTDTQYF
-	TRBV4-2	TRBJ2-3	TRBD2	TGTGCCAGGAGCCCAGGACTAGCGGGAGGCATAGATACGCAGTATTTT	CARSPGLAGGIDTQYF
many	TRBV12-3/TRBV12-4	TRBJ2-2	TRBD2	TGTGCCAGCCGGACTAGCGGGAGTTCCGGCGGGGAGCTGTTTTTT	CASRTSGSSGGELFF
-	TRBV20-1	TRBJ2-7	TRBD2	TGCAGTGCTAACCCCACTATAAGCGGGGACTACGAGCAGTACTTC	CSANPTISGDYEQYF
many	TRBV5-1	TRBJ2-2	-	TGCGCCAGCAGCTCACGGGATCGATCGTCCGGGGAGCTGTTTTTT	CASSSRDRSSGELFF
-	TRBV5-1	TRBJ2-1	-	TGCGCCAGCAGCGTCCAGGGACCCCCAAATGAGCAGTTCTTC	CASSVQGPPNEQFF
many	TRBV11-3	TRBJ2-1	TRBD1	TGTGCCAGCAGCCTGCGACAGGGCAGGGACGGTGAGCAGTTCTTC	CASSLRQGRDGEQFF